This TCR beta chain emerged from a study of cytomegalovirus exposure and HLA in healthy donors. Study information: An analysis done earlier identified about 120 million unique TCR beta sequences from about 180 million T cells.

The study, taken as a whole, reports: In a later analysis, TCR beta V- and J-gene trimming was associated with a missense DCLRE1C variant.

60 Vbeta and 13 Jbeta primers were used in PCR. The repertoire was sequenced with immunoSEQ multiplex PCR; TCRdb's copy has only in-frame clones and lacks some. The profile shows 150,000 or so clones, approximately 79% of them singletons. Notes on this clone: Its antigen is as yet unknown.

V was cut by 3 bases and J by 1 base, with 9 bases left in between. Germline-derived CDR1 and CDR2 are GTSNPN and SVGIG (reference sequence). The length of the CDR3 is 13 residues. The sample was PBMCs. This receptor was identified in a man aged 35 to 55 in good health and CMV-seropositive. J is TRBJ1-1 and V is TRBV30, with D maybe TRBD1 (6 bases). CDR3 protein: CAWSRGGNTEAFF. The CDR3 DNA follows: TGTGCCTGGAGCAGAGGGGGGAACACTGAAGCTTTCTTT. The full variable domain, rest sourced from reference TRBV30 and TRBJ1-1, is SQTIHQWPATLVQPVGSPLSLECTVEGTSNPNLYWYRQAAGRGLQLLFYSVGIGQISSEVPQNLSASRPQDRQFILSSKKLLLSDSGFYLCAWSRGGNTEAFFGQGTRLTVV.